This T cell receptor beta chain was sequenced in a study of T cell responses to AZD1222 COVID-19 vaccine. Study details: The analysis combined second doses at about 4 or about 12 weeks. The study's findings and limits: When two AZD1222 doses had been given, Spike-specific TCR breadth and depth rose. Mapped onto spike, vaccine-associated CD4 TCRs spanned it and were dominant at 160-218 and 743-854.

As to this clone: The antigen is undetermined.

V lost 0 bases and J 0 bases, leaving 9 bases between the germline ends. Germline CDR1 LNHNV, CDR2 YYDKDF (reference sequence). This CDR3 has 16 residues. This table comes from immunoSEQ multiplex PCR, and its TCRdb copy is limited to in-frame clones, with some not included. The sample comprises 75,000 to 100,000 clones, about 88% of which are singletons, and less than 3.5% rests with the top ten. The sample here was peripheral blood, taken on day 0 of AZD1222 vaccination. V usage is TRBV15 and J usage is TRBJ1-3; possible D gene TRBD1, 5 bases. This TCR was sampled from an adult in good health. CDR3 residues: CATSRDRASSGNTIYF. The CDR3 DNA follows: TGTGCCACCAGCAGAGACAGGGCGAGCTCTGGAAACACCATATATTTT.